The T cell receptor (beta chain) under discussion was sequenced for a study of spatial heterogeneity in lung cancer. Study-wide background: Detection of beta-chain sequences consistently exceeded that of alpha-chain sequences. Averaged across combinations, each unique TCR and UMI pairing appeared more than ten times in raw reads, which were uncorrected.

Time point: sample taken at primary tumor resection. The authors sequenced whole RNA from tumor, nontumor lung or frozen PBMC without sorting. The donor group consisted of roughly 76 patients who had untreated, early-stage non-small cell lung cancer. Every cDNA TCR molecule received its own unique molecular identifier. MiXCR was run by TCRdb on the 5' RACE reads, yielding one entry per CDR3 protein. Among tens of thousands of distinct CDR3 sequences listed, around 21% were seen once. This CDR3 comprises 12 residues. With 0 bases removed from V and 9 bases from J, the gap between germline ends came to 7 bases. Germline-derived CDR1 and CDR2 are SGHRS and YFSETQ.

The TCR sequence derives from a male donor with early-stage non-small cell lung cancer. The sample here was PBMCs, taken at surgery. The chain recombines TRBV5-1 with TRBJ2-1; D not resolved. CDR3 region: CASSLGRPEQFF. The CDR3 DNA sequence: TGCGCCAGCAGCTTGGGGCGTCCTGAGCAGTTCTTC.